The clone carrying this T cell receptor beta chain showed up just a few times. Its antigen is not identified. Every isolated RNA sample was fully reverse transcribed, so sequencing captured expressed TCRB transcripts. TCRdb's table, derived via immunoSEQ multiplex PCR, lists solely in-frame clones and lacks some. Of about 370,000 clones listed, 9.5% to 10% are singletons. These data are taken from a study of beta chain features in type 1 diabetes. The CDR3 runs 13 residues. The V end lost 3 bases, the J end lost 8 bases, and 13 bases lay between the germline ends. The germline CDR1 and CDR2 sequences are SGHAT and FQNNGV. Study-level points and caveats: For patients, the naive, central memory and Treg TCRB repertoires appeared more alike than for healthy donors. TCRB CDR3 length was moderately but significantly reduced in all four CD4+ subsets of Type 1 diabetes patients.

The sample comprised central memory CD4+ T cells from blood. The chain couples TRBV11-2 to TRBJ1-2; possibly TRBD1 for D (5 bases). The TCR was taken from a man younger than 45 with type 1 diabetes. This CDR3 is CASSFGTTVGYTF. The CDR3 DNA is TGTGCCAGCAGCTTCGGGACCACTGTAGGCTACACCTTC.